Listed below are T cell receptor beta chains from one sample, sequenced in a study of T cell repertoires in ileal Crohn's disease. Data came from immunoSEQ multiplex PCR; TCRdb stores just in-frame clones and leaves some out. The repertoire includes 13,000 or so clones, approximately 78% of them detected once, and 4.5% sits in the top ten. The sample taken for sequencing was ileal tissue. The receptor set was obtained from an adult with Crohn's disease. CDR3s include the opening cysteine and the closing phenylalanine or tryptophan. A D gene is named only where the DNA matches it firmly. Where a row states a size, it is once, few, many or the class of an expanded clone; other rows omit it.

d_gene	v_gene	abundance	j_gene	CDR3aa	CDR3nt
TRBD1	TRBV29-1	few	TRBJ1-2	CSLDREDGYTF	TGCAGCCTGGACAGGGAGGATGGCTACACCTTC
.	TRBV5-1	.	TRBJ2-1	CASSTTGTRNNEQFF	TGCGCCAGCAGTACCACCGGGACTCGCAACAATGAGCAGTTCTTC
.	TRBV6-5	few	TRBJ1-1	CASSYARRDTEAFF	TGTGCCAGCAGTTACGCCCGGAGGGACACTGAAGCTTTCTTT
.	TRBV5-1	.	TRBJ2-6	CASSLRDTHGSGANVLTF	TGCGCCAGCAGCTTGAGGGACACCCACGGCTCTGGGGCCAACGTCCTGACTTTC
TRBD1	TRBV11-2	.	TRBJ1-1	CASSAQGQGNTEAFF	TGTGCCAGCAGCGCACAAGGACAGGGGAACACTGAAGCTTTCTTT
.	TRBV25-1	.	TRBJ2-1	CASSPLWSSSYNEQFF	TGTGCCAGCAGTCCTCTTTGGAGTAGCTCCTACAATGAGCAGTTCTTC
.	TRBV14	.	TRBJ1-1	CASSLAGMNTEAFF	TGTGCCAGCAGCCTAGCAGGGATGAACACTGAAGCTTTCTTT
.	TRBV19	.	TRBJ1-2	CASRLQAVNYGYTF	TGTGCCAGTAGGCTACAGGCTGTTAACTATGGCTACACCTTC
TRBD1	TRBV2	.	TRBJ1-1	CASRGRGEAFF	TGTGCCAGCAGAGGCAGGGGGGAAGCTTTCTTT
.	TRBV6-1	.	TRBJ1-1	CASTRTENTEAFF	TGTGCCAGCACCAGGACAGAGAACACTGAAGCTTTCTTT
TRBD2	TRBV2	.	TRBJ2-2	CASRGGSPGELFF	TGTGCCAGCAGGGGAGGGAGCCCCGGGGAGCTGTTTTTT
TRBD1	TRBV19	.	TRBJ2-7	CASSPGQGPIEQYF	TGTGCCAGCTCCCCGGGACAGGGGCCGATCGAGCAGTACTTC
TRBD1	TRBV29-1	.	TRBJ2-5	CSVVGGRGRGETQYF	TGCAGCGTTGTAGGCGGCAGGGGGCGTGGGGAGACCCAGTACTTC
.	TRBV7-9	once	TRBJ1-2	CASSLTGGYGYTF	TGTGCCAGCAGCTTAACGGGGGGCTATGGCTACACCTTC
TRBD2	TRBV19	.	TRBJ2-7	CASRVAGGGPGEQYF	TGTGCCAGTAGGGTAGCGGGAGGGGGTCCCGGCGAGCAGTACTTC
.	TRBV5-4	.	TRBJ1-1	CASSFGLLGQGNTEAFF	TGTGCCAGCAGTTTCGGACTACTAGGGCAGGGGAACACTGAAGCTTTCTTT
TRBD1	TRBV6-1	.	TRBJ1-5	CASSEATGQGYQPQHF	TGTGCCAGCAGTGAAGCAACTGGACAGGGCTATCAGCCCCAGCATTTT
.	TRBV30	.	TRBJ1-2	CAWRPGNGYTF	TGTGCCTGGCGACCAGGCAATGGCTACACCTTC
.	TRBV27	.	TRBJ1-2	CASRSNSYYGYTF	TGTGCCAGCAGGTCCAACTCATACTATGGCTACACCTTC
.	TRBV5-1	.	TRBJ2-5	CASSLAPGSETQYF	TGCGCCAGCAGCTTGGCCCCGGGATCAGAGACCCAGTACTTC
.	TRBV2	.	TRBJ2-7	CASRGLWTAYEQYF	TGTGCCAGCAGAGGACTTTGGACAGCCTACGAGCAGTACTTC
TRBD1	TRBV2	few	TRBJ1-2	CASMSTGGYGYTF	TGTGCCAGCATGTCGACAGGGGGGTATGGCTACACCTTC
TRBD1	TRBV7-9	.	TRBJ2-5	CASSTGTGGVETQYF	TGTGCCAGCAGCACCGGGACAGGGGGTGTGGAGACCCAGTACTTC
.	TRBV7-6	.	TRBJ1-1	CASGGPRDTEAFF	TGTGCCAGCGGTGGACCGAGGGACACTGAAGCTTTCTTT
.	TRBV6-5	.	TRBJ2-7	CASSRPAFEGYEQYF	TGTGCCAGCAGTCGCCCGGCCTTCGAGGGCTACGAGCAGTACTTC
.	TRBV6-4	.	TRBJ1-1	CASSGRETRGIDEAFF	TGTGCCAGCAGTGGACGGGAAACGCGCGGGATAGACGAAGCTTTCTTT
.	TRBV9	once	TRBJ2-3	CASSVLVSARDTQYF	TGTGCCAGCAGCGTACTGGTGTCAGCGAGGGATACGCAGTATTTT
TRBD2	TRBV7-2	few	TRBJ2-7	CASSFRERGGEQYF	TGTGCCAGCAGCTTCCGGGAGCGGGGGGGCGAACAGTACTTC
.	TRBV6-1	medium-sized	TRBJ1-2	CASSEEGGRGRIYGYTF	TGTGCCAGCAGTGAAGAGGGAGGGAGGGGACGCATCTATGGCTACACCTTC
.	TRBV14	.	TRBJ1-3	CASSQGRAVSGNTIYF	TGTGCCAGCAGCCAAGGCAGGGCGGTTTCTGGAAACACCATATATTTT
TRBD1	TRBV29-1	.	TRBJ1-1	CSVRTGGTEAFF	TGCAGCGTCAGGACAGGTGGAACTGAAGCTTTCTTT
.	TRBV6-4	.	TRBJ2-3	CASSGSAGGGTDTQYF	TGTGCCAGCAGTGGGTCTGCAGGTGGTGGAACAGATACGCAGTATTTT
TRBD2	TRBV11-2	.	TRBJ2-2	CASSSPGLATGELFF	TGTGCCAGCAGCTCTCCGGGACTAGCGACCGGGGAGCTGTTTTTT
TRBD2	TRBV5-1	.	TRBJ2-3	CASSLEASGSTDTQYF	TGCGCCAGCAGCTTGGAGGCTAGCGGGAGTACAGATACGCAGTATTTT
.	TRBV19	.	TRBJ1-4	CASMGREQEKLFF	TGTGCCAGTATGGGCAGGGAACAGGAAAAACTGTTTTTT
.	TRBV5-1	.	TRBJ2-3	CASSLGALGGTDTQYF	TGCGCCAGCAGCTTGGGTGCTCTGGGAGGCACAGATACGCAGTATTTT
TRBD1	TRBV6-4	.	TRBJ2-2	CASSLGQGASTGELFF	TGTGCCAGCAGCCTGGGACAGGGGGCTTCCACCGGGGAGCTGTTTTTT
.	TRBV6-1	.	TRBJ2-3	CASSRTSSTDTQYF	TGTGCCAGCAGTCGGACTTCTAGCACAGATACGCAGTATTTT
.	TRBV7-9	.	TRBJ2-2	CASSSTDRNTGELFF	TGTGCCAGCAGCTCTACGGACAGGAACACCGGGGAGCTGTTTTTT
.	TRBV5-1	.	TRBJ2-7	CASRDTMGGAYEQYF	TGCGCCAGCAGGGACACTATGGGCGGGGCCTACGAGCAGTACTTC
TRBD1	TRBV19	.	TRBJ2-1	CASSIVTGTGNNEQFF	TGTGCCAGTAGTATAGTTACCGGGACAGGGAACAATGAGCAGTTCTTC
TRBD1	TRBV4-2	.	TRBJ2-3	CASSQNRGKGSDTQYF	TGTGCCAGCAGCCAAAACAGGGGGAAAGGGTCAGATACGCAGTATTTT
TRBD1	TRBV7-9	.	TRBJ1-5	CASSSSGTGGNQPQHF	TGTGCCAGCAGCTCTTCCGGGACAGGGGGTAATCAGCCCCAGCATTTT
TRBD2	TRBV10-3	medium-sized	TRBJ2-1	CAISESTSGTEQFF	TGTGCCATCAGTGAGTCGACTAGCGGGACTGAGCAGTTCTTC
TRBD2	TRBV9	.	TRBJ2-7	CASSVGTSGYEQYF	TGTGCCAGCAGCGTAGGGACTAGCGGCTACGAGCAGTACTTC
.	TRBV19	few	TRBJ1-1	CASSPDVGERAFF	TGTGCCAGTAGTCCCGACGTTGGGGAGAGAGCTTTCTTT